This TCR beta chain was observed in a study of blood T cell repertoires in COVID-19. In the study overall: The United States, Italy and Spain provided the acute and convalescent COVID-19 samples. From T cells, B-cell-depleted T cells, or PBMCs came the material, which was cDNA or gDNA.

The CDR3 is 14 amino acids. CDR1 SGHAT and CDR2 FQNNGV come from the germline V gene. V was shortened by 5 bases and J by 1 base, with 11 bases between the two germline ends. As originally analysed: It was from reference gene primer amplification that nucleated cell counts were estimated. Sequenced by immunoSEQ multiplex PCR; TCRdb stores in-frame clones only, minus some. The V and J calls and clone size are taken from that table; D and trimming were inferred from the DNA. Of about 330,000 clones listed, around nine tenths were seen once; the top ten hold approximately 4%. The specimen was peripheral blood. The J gene is TRBJ1-1, the V gene TRBV11-2; D might be TRBD1 (5 bases). This TCR was sampled from a woman aged 45-65 years with active or convalescent COVID-19. DNA of the CDR3: TGTGCCAGCAGCAGACAGCCGGCGAACACTGAAGCTTTCTTT. Its protein product is CASSRQPANTEAFF.